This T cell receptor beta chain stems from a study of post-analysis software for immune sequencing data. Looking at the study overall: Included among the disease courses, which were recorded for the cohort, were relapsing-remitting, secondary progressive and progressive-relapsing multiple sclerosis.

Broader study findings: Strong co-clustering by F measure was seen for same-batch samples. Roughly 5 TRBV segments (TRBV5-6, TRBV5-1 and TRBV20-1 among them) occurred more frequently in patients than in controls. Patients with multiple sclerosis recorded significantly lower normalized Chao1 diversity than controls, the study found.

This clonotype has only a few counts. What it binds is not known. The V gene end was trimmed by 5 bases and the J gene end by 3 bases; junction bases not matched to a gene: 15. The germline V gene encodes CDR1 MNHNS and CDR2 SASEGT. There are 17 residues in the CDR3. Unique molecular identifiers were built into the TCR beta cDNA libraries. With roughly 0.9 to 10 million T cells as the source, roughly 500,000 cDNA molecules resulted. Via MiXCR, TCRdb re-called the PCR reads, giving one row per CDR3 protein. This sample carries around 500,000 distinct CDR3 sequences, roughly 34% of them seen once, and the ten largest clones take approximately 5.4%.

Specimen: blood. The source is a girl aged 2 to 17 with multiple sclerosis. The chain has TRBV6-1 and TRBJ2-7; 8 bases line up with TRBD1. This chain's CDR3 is CASSTWGWGTGDYEQYF. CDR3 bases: TGTGCCAGCAGTACCTGGGGGTGGGGGACAGGTGACTACGAGCAGTACTTC.